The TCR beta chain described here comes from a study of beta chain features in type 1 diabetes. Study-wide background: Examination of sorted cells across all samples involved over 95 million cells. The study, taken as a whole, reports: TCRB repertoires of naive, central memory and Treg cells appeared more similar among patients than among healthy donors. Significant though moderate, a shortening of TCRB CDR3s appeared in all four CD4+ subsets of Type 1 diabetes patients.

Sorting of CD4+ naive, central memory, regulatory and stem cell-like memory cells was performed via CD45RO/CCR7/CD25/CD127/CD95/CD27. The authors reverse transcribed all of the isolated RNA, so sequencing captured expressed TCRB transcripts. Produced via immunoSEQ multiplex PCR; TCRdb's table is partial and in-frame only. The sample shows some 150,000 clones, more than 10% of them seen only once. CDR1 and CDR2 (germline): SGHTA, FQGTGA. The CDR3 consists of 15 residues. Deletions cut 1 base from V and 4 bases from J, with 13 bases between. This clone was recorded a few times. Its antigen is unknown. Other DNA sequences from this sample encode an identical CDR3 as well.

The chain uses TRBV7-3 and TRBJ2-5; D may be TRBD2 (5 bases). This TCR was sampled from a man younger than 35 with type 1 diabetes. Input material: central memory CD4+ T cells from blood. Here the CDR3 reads CASSLMGREGETQYF. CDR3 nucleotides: TGTGCCAGCAGCTTAATGGGGAGAGAGGGAGAGACCCAGTACTTC.